Listed below are T cell receptor beta chains from one sample, sequenced in a study of T cell repertoires in cytomegalovirus infection. TCRdb re-called the reads through MiXCR, storing one row per CDR3 protein. The table shows some 440,000 distinct CDR3 sequences, with 31% occurring only once. The sequenced sample consisted of PBMCs. Source of these receptors: a human donor in good health (CMV status not recorded). Some clones in this sample may be carry-over from other donors' samples. Each CDR3 is given without its conserved first and last residue. The order of the fields is J gene, V gene, CDR3 protein.

>TRBJ1-4|TRBV10-2
ASSVGSSGEKLF
>TRBJ2-1|TRBV6-2/TRBV6-3
ASRYYGGPQYEQF
>TRBJ2-6|TRBV19
ASSMAADRRGANVLT
>TRBJ1-5|TRBV28
ASSLRPPDQPQH
>TRBJ2-5|TRBV2
ASRLGTVDQETQY
>TRBJ1-4|TRBV7-6
ASSVYRAPNEKLF
>TRBJ2-3|TRBV12-3/TRBV12-4
ASSSGTDTQY
>TRBJ2-1|TRBV5-4
ASSLGGGLPREQF
>TRBJ2-5|TRBV7-2
ASSRRVQETQY
>TRBJ1-2|TRBV6-5
ASSEKRGGGGANGYT
>TRBJ2-1|TRBV19
ASSTGTSGGNEQF
>TRBJ1-1|TRBV7-9
ASSLSGSNTEAF
>TRBJ2-5|TRBV7-2
ASSRDRLETQY
>TRBJ1-5|TRBV6-8
ASSVRGRLSNQPQH
>TRBJ1-1|TRBV7-2
ASSLGPRDRGTEAF
>TRBJ2-2|TRBV4-2
ASSQDKSGELF
>TRBJ1-1|TRBV14
ASSPASTEAF
>TRBJ1-2|TRBV4-1
ASSQVTQGLGYT
>TRBJ2-1|TRBV7-8
ASSLAGWSYNEQF
>TRBJ1-1|TRBV29-1
SVDRNTEAF